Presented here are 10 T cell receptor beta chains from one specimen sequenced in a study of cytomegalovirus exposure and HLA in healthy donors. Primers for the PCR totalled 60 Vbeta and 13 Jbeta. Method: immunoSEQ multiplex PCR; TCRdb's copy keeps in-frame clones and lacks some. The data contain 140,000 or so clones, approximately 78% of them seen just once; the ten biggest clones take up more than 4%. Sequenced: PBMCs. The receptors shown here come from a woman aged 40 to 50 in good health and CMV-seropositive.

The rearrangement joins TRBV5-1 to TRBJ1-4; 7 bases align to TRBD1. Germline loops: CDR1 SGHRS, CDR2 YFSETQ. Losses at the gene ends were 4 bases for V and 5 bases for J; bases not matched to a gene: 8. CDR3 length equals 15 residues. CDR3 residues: CASSTTGQINEKLFF. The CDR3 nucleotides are TGCGCCAGCAGCACGACGGGACAGATCAATGAAAAACTGTTTTTT.

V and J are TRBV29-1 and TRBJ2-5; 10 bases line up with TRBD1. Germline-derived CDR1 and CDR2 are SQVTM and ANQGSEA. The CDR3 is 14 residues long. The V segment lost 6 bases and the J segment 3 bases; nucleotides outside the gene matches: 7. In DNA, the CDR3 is TGCAGCGTCTTAAGCGGGACAGGGGAAGAGACCCAGTACTTC. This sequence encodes CSVLSGTGEETQYF.

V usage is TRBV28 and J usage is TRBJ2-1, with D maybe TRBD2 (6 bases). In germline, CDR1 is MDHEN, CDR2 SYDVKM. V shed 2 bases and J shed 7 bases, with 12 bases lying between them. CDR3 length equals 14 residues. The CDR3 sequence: CASSLHGRANEQFF. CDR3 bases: TGTGCCAGCAGTTTACACGGGAGAGCGAATGAGCAGTTCTTC.

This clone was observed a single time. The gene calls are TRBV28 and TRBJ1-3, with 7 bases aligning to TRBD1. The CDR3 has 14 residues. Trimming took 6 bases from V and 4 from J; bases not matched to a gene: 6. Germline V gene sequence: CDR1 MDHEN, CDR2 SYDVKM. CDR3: CASSPGGTGNTIYF. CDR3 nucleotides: TGTGCCAGCAGCCCAGGGGGTACGGGAAACACCATATATTTT.

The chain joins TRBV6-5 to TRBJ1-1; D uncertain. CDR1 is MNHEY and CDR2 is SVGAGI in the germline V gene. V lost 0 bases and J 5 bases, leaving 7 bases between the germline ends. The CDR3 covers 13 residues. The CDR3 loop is CASSYSTGTEAFF. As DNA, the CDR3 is TGTGCCAGCAGTTACTCGACGGGGACTGAAGCTTTCTTT.

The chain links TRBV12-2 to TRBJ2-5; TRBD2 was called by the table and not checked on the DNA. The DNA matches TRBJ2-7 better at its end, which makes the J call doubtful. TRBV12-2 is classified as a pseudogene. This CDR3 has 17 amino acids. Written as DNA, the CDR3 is TGTGCAAGTCGACCCCGGGATAGCGGGGGGCCCACCTACGAGCAGTACTTC. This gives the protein CASRPRDSGGPTYEQYF.

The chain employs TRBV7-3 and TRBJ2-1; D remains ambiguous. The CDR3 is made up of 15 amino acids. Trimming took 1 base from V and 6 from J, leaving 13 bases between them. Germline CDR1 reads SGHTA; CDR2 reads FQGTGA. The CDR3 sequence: CASSLKADSFNEQFF. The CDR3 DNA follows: TGTGCCAGCAGCTTAAAGGCGGATAGTTTCAATGAGCAGTTCTTC. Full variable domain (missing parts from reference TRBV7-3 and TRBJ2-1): GAGVSQTPSNKVTEKGKYVELRCDPISGHTALYWYRQSLGQGPEFLIYFQGTGAADDSGLPNDRFFAVRPEGSVSTLKIQRTERGDSAVYLCASSLKADSFNEQFFGPGTRLTVL.

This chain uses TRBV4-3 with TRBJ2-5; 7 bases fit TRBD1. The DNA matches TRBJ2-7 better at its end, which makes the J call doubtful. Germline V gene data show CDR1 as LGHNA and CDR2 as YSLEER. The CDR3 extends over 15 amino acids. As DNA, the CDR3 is TGCGCCAGCAGCCAAGATCGACAGGGAACCTACGAGCAGTACTTC. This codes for CASSQDRQGTYEQYF.

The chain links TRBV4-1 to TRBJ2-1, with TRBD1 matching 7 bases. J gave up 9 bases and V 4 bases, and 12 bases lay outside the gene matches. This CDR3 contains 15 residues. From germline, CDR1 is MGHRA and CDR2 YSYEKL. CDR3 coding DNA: TGCGCCAGCAGCCCCCGAGACAGGGTTGATCTTGAGCAGTTCTTC. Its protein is CASSPRDRVDLEQFF.

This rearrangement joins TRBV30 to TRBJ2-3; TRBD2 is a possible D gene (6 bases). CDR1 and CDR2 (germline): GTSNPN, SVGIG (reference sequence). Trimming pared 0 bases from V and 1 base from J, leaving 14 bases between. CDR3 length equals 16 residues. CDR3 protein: CAWSVSSGWGTDTQYF. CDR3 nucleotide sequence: TGTGCCTGGAGTGTATCCAGCGGGTGGGGCACAGATACGCAGTATTTT.